The 16 T cell receptor beta chains below all came from one sample that was sequenced in a study of beta chain features in type 1 diabetes. Broader study findings: Shortening of TCRB CDR3s, moderate but significant, appeared in all four CD4+ subsets of Type 1 diabetes patients.

These receptors have no known antigen. All of the isolated RNA was reverse transcribed, so expressed TCRB transcripts were sequenced. The protocol was immunoSEQ multiplex PCR, while the TCRdb copy is restricted to in-frame clones and leaves out a portion. The table records about 640,000 clones, 9.5% to 15% of them present only once. The sequenced sample was naive CD4+ T cells from blood. The receptors originated from a man aged 25 to 45 with type 1 diabetes.

This clone was counted only a few times. The chain recombines TRBV5-1 with TRBJ2-1; 7 nucleotides match TRBD2. Germline loops: CDR1 SGHRS, CDR2 YFSETQ. This CDR3 region has 15 residues. The V and J ends lost 3 bases and 2 bases, in that order; junction bases with no gene match: 5. DNA for the CDR3: TGCGCCAGCAGCTCACAGAGCGGGGCCTACAATGAGCAGTTCTTC. Protein sequence: CASSSQSGAYNEQFF.

This clone has a handful of counts. The chain has TRBV19 and TRBJ2-5; TRBD1 matches at 7 bases. V lost 6 bases, J lost 1 base, and 8 bases stayed unmatched. The CDR3 consists of 15 residues. Per the germline V gene, CDR1 is LNHDA and CDR2 is SQIVND (reference sequence). CDR3 nucleotide sequence: TGTGCCAGTAGCCCAGGGACAGCGTTCCAAGAGACCCAGTACTTC. As protein: CASSPGTAFQETQYF.

This chain joins TRBV5-5 and TRBJ1-1; D is possibly TRBD1 (5 bases). The germline gives CDR1 SGHKS, CDR2 YYEKEE (reference sequence). CDR3 length equals 14 residues. Between the trimmed V and J ends, which lost 2 bases and 0 bases, there was a span of 8 bases. CDR3 nucleotide sequence: TGTGCCAGCAGCTTCCGACAGATGAACACTGAAGCTTTCTTT. It is translated as CASSFRQMNTEAFF.

This clone was observed a few times. This chain uses TRBV14 with TRBJ1-4, with a weak D call TRBD1 (6 bases). CDR3 size: 16 residues. Trimming cost V 1 base and J 5 bases, with 14 bases left between them. Germline V gene lookup returns CDR1 SGHDN and CDR2 FVKESK. CDR3 sequence (DNA): TGTGCCAGCAGCCAAGGTCCGGGACAAGTCAATGAAAAACTGTTTTTT. It codes for CASSQGPGQVNEKLFF.

The V call is TRBV6-5, the J call TRBJ2-7; D is ambiguous. V dropped 1 base and J dropped 6 bases, with 10 bases sitting between them. This CDR3 is built from 13 residues. Germline CDR1 is MNHEY and CDR2 is SVGAGI. CDR3 nucleotide sequence: TGTGCCAGCAGTTACTTGGCAGTAGGCGAGCAGTACTTC. This sequence encodes CASSYLAVGEQYF.

This rearrangement joins TRBV6-1 to TRBJ1-6, with a weak D call TRBD1 (5 bases). Germline V gene lookup returns CDR1 MNHNS and CDR2 SASEGT. CDR3 length: 15 amino acids. Trimming pared 1 base from V and 10 bases from J, leaving 14 bases between. The CDR3 nucleotides are TGTGCCAGCAGTGAAGGGTGGAAGGGGAGCTCACCCCTCCACTTT. It translates to CASSEGWKGSSPLHF.

The CDR3 bases are TGTGCCAGCAGGAACCGGGCTAACTATGGCTACACCTTC. This codes for CASRNRANYGYTF. V usage is TRBV5-4 and J usage is TRBJ1-2; D is unclear. Germline V gives CDR1 SGHNT, CDR2 YYREEE (reference sequence). The CDR3 sequence is 13 residues long. Between the trimmed V and J ends, which lost 5 bases and 0 bases, there was a span of 8 bases.

This clone was counted between two and nine times. This chain uses TRBV14 with TRBJ1-6, with D uncertain. CDR3 size: 15 residues. V was shortened by 4 bases and J by 3 bases, with 10 bases between the two germline ends. Germline CDR1 reads SGHDN; CDR2 reads FVKESK. DNA for the CDR3: TGTGCCAGCAGCCTCTGGACCGACTATAATTCACCCCTCCACTTT. It is translated as CASSLWTDYNSPLHF.

This clone was detected only a few times. This sequence joins TRBV5-1 and TRBJ2-7; TRBD1 matches 8 bases. Looked up from germline, CDR1 is SGHRS and CDR2 is YFSETQ. The CDR3 loop spans 16 amino acids. Trimming took 4 bases from V and 3 from J; bases not matched to a gene: 12. The CDR3 reads CASSPGQGSEFYEQYF. The CDR3 coding sequence is TGCGCCAGCAGCCCAGGACAGGGTTCGGAGTTCTACGAGCAGTACTTC.

This clone was seen more than once but under ten times. This chain links TRBV6-5 with TRBJ1-5; 7 nucleotides align to TRBD1. CDR3 size: 14 residues. J lost 7 bases, V lost 5 bases, and 8 bases had no gene match. Per germline, CDR1 MNHEY and CDR2 SVGAGI. The CDR3 DNA is TGTGCCAGCAGTCCCACAGGGGAAAGACAGCCCCAGCATTTT. Residues: CASSPTGERQPQHF.

V is TRBV5-5 and J is TRBJ2-5; no clear D. The CDR3 is 14 amino acids. Germline V gene sequence: CDR1 SGHKS, CDR2 YYEKEE (reference sequence). Trimming shortened V by 0 bases and J by 5 bases, and 11 bases separated the two germline ends. CDR3 sequence reads: CASSLDWSRETQYF. As DNA, the CDR3 is TGTGCCAGCAGCTTGGACTGGTCGCGGGAGACCCAGTACTTC. Full variable domain (remainder filled in from reference TRBV5-5 and TRBJ2-5): DAGVTQSPTHLIKTRGQQVTLRCSPISGHKSVSWYQQVLGQGPQFIFQYYEKEERGRGNFPDRFSARQFPNYSSELNVNALLLGDSALYLCASSLDWSRETQYFGPGTRLLVL.

The gene calls are TRBV6-5 and TRBJ1-2, with D maybe TRBD1 (5 bases). Germline CDR1 is MNHEY and CDR2 is SVGAGI. With 4 bases removed from V and 5 bases from J, the gap between germline ends came to 14 bases. The CDR3 has 14 amino acids. The CDR3 spells CASSLTGTDYGYTF. The CDR3, as DNA: TGTGCCAGCAGTTTAACCGGGACGGATTATGGCTACACCTTC.

The chain has TRBV7-2 and TRBJ1-4; D is unclear. This CDR3 has 13 residues. Trimming shortened V by 1 base and J by 13 bases, and 13 bases separated the two germline ends. Germline V gives CDR1 SGHTA, CDR2 FQGNSA. The CDR3 spells CASSLDRRQRLFF. CDR3 in DNA: TGTGCCAGCAGCTTAGATCGAAGGCAGAGACTGTTTTTT.

This clone was seen more than once but under ten times. The chain uses TRBV7-6 and TRBJ2-3; unclear D gene. Germline-derived CDR1 and CDR2 are SGHVS and FNYEAQ. This CDR3 region has 16 residues. V was shortened by 5 bases and J by 9 bases, with 24 bases between the two germline ends. CDR3 sequence (DNA): TGTGCCAGCAGCCCCACCCTAGGCAGGAACCCTTGGACGCAGTATTTT. It codes for CASSPTLGRNPWTQYF.

This clone came up a few times. The V and J genes are TRBV7-2 and TRBJ1-2, with D hard to call. Germline V gene lookup returns CDR1 SGHTA and CDR2 FQGNSA. Trimming removed 5 bases at V and 8 bases at J, with 21 bases between. CDR3 length: 15 residues. The CDR3 bases are TGTGCCAGCAGCCTTTCGAAGGGCCTGAGTCTGGGCTACACCTTC. As protein: CASSLSKGLSLGYTF.

The gene calls are TRBV10-3 and TRBJ1-5; weak D call: TRBD1 (5 bases). V was shortened by 5 bases and J by 0 bases, with 11 bases between the two germline ends. The CDR3 loop spans 15 amino acids. Germline CDR1 reads ENHRY; CDR2 reads SYGVKD. The CDR3 is CAISFQGGSNQPQHF. In DNA form, the CDR3 reads TGTGCCATCAGTTTCCAGGGAGGTAGCAATCAGCCCCAGCATTTT.